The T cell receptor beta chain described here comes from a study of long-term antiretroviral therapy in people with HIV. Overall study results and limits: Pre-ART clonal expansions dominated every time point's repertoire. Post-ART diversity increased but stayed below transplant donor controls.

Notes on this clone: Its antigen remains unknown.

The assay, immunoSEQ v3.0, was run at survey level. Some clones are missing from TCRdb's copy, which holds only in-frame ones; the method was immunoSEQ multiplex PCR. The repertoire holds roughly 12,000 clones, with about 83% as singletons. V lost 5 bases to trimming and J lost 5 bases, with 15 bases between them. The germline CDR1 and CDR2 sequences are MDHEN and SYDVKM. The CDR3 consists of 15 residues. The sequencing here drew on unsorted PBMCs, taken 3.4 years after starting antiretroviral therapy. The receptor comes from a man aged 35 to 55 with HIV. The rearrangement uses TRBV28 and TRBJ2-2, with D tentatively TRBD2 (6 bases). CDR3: CASSPGVTTTGELFF. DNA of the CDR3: TGTGCCAGCAGTCCGGGAGTCACTACGACCGGGGAGCTGTTTTTT.